What follows describes a single T cell receptor (beta chain). The antigen remains unidentified. Looked up from germline, CDR1 is SGHAT and CDR2 is FQNNGV. V was pared by 1 base and J by 9 bases, with 7 bases of the junction left unmatched. This CDR3 region has 14 residues. cDNA molecules carried unique molecular identifiers, and template switching added a universal primer site. TCRdb reanalysed the 5' RACE reads using MiXCR and keeps one entry per CDR3 protein. The table records approximately 550,000 distinct CDR3 sequences, around 22% of them present only once. This specimen comes from a study of identical twins. Study-wide points: Rather than following the same donors, the conclusions depended on cross-sectional statistical analysis.

This sample was shared with a second study, whose subject was yellow fever vaccine responses in identical twins.

The receptor was derived from a woman aged 18-30 years in good health. The sample taken for sequencing was CD4+ T cells sorted from blood. The chain recombines TRBV11-2 with TRBJ2-7; 9 nucleotides match TRBD1. The chain's CDR3 is CASSLGTGALPQYF. CDR3 sequence (DNA): TGTGCCAGCAGCTTAGGGACAGGGGCCTTGCCGCAGTACTTC. Full variable domain (outside the CDR3, taken from reference TRBV11-2 and TRBJ2-7): EAGVAQSPRYKIIEKRQSVAFWCNPISGHATLYWYQQILGQGPKLLIQFQNNGVVDDSQLPKDRFSAERLKGVDSTLKIQPAKLEDSAVYLCASSLGTGALPQYFGPGTRLTVT.